This TCR beta chain stems from a study of CD4 T cells in relation to SARS-CoV-2 and coronaviruses. Profiling relied on immunoSEQ multiplex PCR, and the TCRdb table lists in-frame clones only, not all of them. The sample has tens of thousands of clones, roughly nine tenths seen once. V was trimmed by 5 bases and J by 4 bases, leaving 13 bases between them. Looked up from germline, CDR1 is LNHDA and CDR2 is SQIVND (reference sequence). CDR3 length: 14 amino acids. This TCR came from an adult with COVID-19. The V call is TRBV19, the J call TRBJ2-3, with D hard to call. Source material: naive CD4+ T cells from PBMCs. Subset denoted: naive CD4+ T cells isolated by negative enrichment. The CDR3 reads CASSPPGWADTQYF. The CDR3 region has the DNA TGTGCCAGTAGTCCGCCGGGTTGGGCAGATACGCAGTATTTT.